This T cell receptor beta chain was identified during a study of blood T cell repertoires in COVID-19. Study-wide context: Researchers got acute and convalescent COVID-19 samples from the United States, Italy and Spain. T cells, B-cell-depleted T cells, or PBMCs supplied cDNA or gDNA.

Germline trimming cut 6 bases from V and 5 bases from J; bases unmatched to any gene: 11. This CDR3 is 15 amino acids long. In the study's own analysis: Counts of nucleated cells, estimated from reference gene primer amplification, were obtained. This table comes from immunoSEQ multiplex PCR, and its TCRdb copy is limited to in-frame clones, with some not included. Clonal size and the V and J genes are those of that table, whereas D and trimming came from the DNA. The table shows some 150,000 clones, with approximately 88% occurring only once. This clonotype was sampled from a woman in her sixties who had recovered from COVID-19. The chain uses TRBV5-3 and TRBJ1-2; 9 bases line up with TRBD1. TRBV5-3 is reported as an ORF; its role is uncertain. The sample was peripheral blood. CDR3 nucleotide sequence: TGTGCCAGAACCGGAAACAGGGGGCTGGGGTATGGCTACACCTTC. It is translated as CARTGNRGLGYGYTF.